The rows below give T cell receptor beta chains drawn from one sample of a study of blood T cell repertoires in COVID-19. Measured with immunoSEQ multiplex PCR; TCRdb has only the in-frame clones, and not every one. Among 52,000 or so clones listed, 90% to 95% were seen once. The source material was peripheral blood. These receptors originate from a woman of 80 years or more with acute or convalescent COVID-19. CDR3s include the opening cysteine and the closing phenylalanine or tryptophan. The D gene is left open where the match is weak.

CDR3,DNA,V,J,D
CASSLSGGGGYTF,TGTGCCAGCAGTCTGTCAGGGGGCGGTGGCTACACCTTC,TRBV12-3/TRBV12-4,TRBJ1-2,TRBD1
CASSQQGDVKLFF,TGTGCCAGCAGCCAACAGGGGGACGTGAAACTGTTTTTT,TRBV21-1,TRBJ1-4,-
CASSGQGSSTDTQYF,TGTGCCAGCAGCGGACAGGGGTCTAGCACAGATACGCAGTATTTT,TRBV7-2,TRBJ2-3,TRBD1
CASSFSAGITEAFF,TGTGCCAGCAGCTTTAGTGCGGGCATCACTGAAGCTTTCTTT,TRBV11-3,TRBJ1-1,-
CASSPGQMATEAFF,TGTGCCAGCAGCCCGGGACAGATGGCCACTGAAGCTTTCTTT,TRBV11-3,TRBJ1-1,TRBD1
CASSGATSGSDRPYNEQFF,TGCGCCAGCAGCGGGGCGACTAGCGGGAGTGACCGGCCATACAATGAGCAGTTCTTC,TRBV5-1,TRBJ2-1,TRBD2
CASSQNDRTYGYTF,TGCGCCAGCAGCCAAAATGACAGGACCTATGGCTACACCTTC,TRBV4-3,TRBJ1-2,-
CASSSRQQNTEAFF,TGTGCCAGCAGCTCAAGACAGCAGAACACTGAAGCTTTCTTT,TRBV7-9,TRBJ1-1,-
CAWSVRLAHTQYF,TGTGCCTGGAGTGTACGTCTAGCTCATACGCAGTATTTT,TRBV30,TRBJ2-3,-
CASSYSGGSNTGELFF,TGTGCCAGCAGTTACTCGGGGGGGTCGAACACCGGGGAGCTGTTTTTT,TRBV6-7,TRBJ2-2,TRBD2
CASSIGDRVNQPQHF,TGTGCCAGTAGTATTGGAGACAGGGTAAATCAGCCCCAGCATTTT,TRBV19,TRBJ1-5,TRBD1
CASRTGAFGYTF,TGCGCCAGCAGGACAGGGGCCTTTGGCTACACCTTC,TRBV10-2,TRBJ1-2,TRBD1